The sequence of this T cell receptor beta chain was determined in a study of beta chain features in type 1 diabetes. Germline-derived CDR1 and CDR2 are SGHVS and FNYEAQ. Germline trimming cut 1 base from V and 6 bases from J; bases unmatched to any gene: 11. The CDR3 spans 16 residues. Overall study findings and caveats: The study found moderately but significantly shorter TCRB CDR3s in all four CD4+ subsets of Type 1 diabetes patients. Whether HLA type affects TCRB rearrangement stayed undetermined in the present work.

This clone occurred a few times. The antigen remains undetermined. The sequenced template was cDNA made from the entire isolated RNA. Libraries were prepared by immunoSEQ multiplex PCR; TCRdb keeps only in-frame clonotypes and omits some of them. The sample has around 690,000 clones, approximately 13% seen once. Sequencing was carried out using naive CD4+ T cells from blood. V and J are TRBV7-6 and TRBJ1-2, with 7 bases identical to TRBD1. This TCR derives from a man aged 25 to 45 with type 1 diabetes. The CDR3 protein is CASSLEAGGGANGYTF. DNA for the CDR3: TGTGCCAGCAGCTTAGAAGCCGGAGGGGGCGCGAATGGCTACACCTTC.